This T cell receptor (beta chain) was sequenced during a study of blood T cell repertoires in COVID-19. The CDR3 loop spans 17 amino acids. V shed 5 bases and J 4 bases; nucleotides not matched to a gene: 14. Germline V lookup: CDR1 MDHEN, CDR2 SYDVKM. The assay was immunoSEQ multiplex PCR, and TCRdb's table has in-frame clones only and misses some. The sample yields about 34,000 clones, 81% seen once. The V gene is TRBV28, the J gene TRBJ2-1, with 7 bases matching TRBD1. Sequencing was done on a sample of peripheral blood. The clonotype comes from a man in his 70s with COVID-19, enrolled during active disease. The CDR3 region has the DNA TGTGCCAGCAGTATTCTCTTGGGGACAGCAGAGTACAATGAGCAGTTCTTC. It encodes CASSILLGTAEYNEQFF. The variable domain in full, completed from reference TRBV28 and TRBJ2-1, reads DVKVTQSSRYLVKRTGEKVFLECVQDMDHENMFWYRQDPGLGLRLIYFSYDVKMKEKGDIPEGYSVSREKKERFSLILESASTNQTSMYLCASSILLGTAEYNEQFFGPGTRLTVL.